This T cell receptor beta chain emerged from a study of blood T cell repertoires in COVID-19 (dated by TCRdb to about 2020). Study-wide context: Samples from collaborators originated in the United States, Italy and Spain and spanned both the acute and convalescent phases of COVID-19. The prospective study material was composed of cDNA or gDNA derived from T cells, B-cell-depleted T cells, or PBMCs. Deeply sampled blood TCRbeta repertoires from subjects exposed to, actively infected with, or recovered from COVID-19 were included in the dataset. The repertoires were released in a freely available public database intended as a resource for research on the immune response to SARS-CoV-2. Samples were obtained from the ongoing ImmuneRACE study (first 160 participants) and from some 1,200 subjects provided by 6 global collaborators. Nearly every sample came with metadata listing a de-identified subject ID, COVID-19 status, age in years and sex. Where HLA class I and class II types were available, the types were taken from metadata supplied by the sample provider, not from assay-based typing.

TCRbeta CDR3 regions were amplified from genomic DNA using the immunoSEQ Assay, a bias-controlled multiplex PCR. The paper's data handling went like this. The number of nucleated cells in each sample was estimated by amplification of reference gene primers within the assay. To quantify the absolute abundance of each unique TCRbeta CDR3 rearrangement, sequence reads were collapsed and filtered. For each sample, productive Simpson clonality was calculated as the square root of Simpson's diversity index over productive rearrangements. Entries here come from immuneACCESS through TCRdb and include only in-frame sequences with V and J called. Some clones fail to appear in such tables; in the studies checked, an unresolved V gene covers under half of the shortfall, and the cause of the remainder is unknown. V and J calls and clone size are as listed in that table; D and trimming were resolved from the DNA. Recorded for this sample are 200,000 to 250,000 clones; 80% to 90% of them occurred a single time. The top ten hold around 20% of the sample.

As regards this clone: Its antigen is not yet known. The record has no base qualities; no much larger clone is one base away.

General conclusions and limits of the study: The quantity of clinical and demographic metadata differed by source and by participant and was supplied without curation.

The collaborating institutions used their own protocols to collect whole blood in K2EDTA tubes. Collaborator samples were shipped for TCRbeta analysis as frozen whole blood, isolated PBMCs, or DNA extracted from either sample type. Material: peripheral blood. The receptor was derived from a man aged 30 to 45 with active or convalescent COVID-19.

The CDR3 sequence is CASSPAGGENEQFF. The nucleotide sequence is given as TGTGCCAGTAGCCCAGCGGGAGGAGAAAATGAGCAGTTCTTC. This chain joins TRBV19 to TRBJ2-1; TRBD2 agrees with 9 junctional bases. Counted from cysteine to phenylalanine, this CDR3 has 14 amino acids. Of all the DNA, just the CDR3 is kept, 42 bases in frame from base 1. Here V drops 6 bases and J drops 7 bases, and the junction holds 7 bases not matched to any gene. CDR1 and CDR2, per the germline V gene (reference sequence), are LNHDA and SQIVND.